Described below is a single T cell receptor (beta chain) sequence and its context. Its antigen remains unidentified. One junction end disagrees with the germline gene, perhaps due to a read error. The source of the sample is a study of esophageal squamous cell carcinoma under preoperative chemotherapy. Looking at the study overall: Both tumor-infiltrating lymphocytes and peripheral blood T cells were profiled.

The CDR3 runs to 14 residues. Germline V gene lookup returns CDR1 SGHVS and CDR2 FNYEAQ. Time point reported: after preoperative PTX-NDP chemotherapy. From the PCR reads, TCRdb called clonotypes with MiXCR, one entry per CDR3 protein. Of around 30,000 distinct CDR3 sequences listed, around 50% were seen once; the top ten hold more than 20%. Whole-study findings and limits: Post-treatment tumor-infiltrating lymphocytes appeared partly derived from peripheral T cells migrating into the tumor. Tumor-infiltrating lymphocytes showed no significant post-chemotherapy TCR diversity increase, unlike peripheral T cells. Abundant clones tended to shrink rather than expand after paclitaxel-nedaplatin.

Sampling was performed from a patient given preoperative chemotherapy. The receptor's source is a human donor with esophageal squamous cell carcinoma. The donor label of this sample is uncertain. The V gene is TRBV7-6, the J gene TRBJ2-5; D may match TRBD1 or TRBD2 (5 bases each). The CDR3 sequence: CAGRAGQGPETQYF. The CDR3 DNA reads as TGTGCGGGCCGCGCGGGCCAGGGCCCAGAGACCCAGTATTTC.